This T cell receptor (beta chain) was sequenced for a study of blood T cell repertoires in COVID-19. Study information: PBMCs, B-cell-depleted T cells, or T cells provided the cDNA or gDNA that made up the material.

The CDR3 sequence is 14 residues long. Germline V gives CDR1 MNHEY, CDR2 SMNVEV (reference sequence). V shed 6 bases and J shed 4 bases, with 12 bases lying between them. Source study methods: It was from reference gene primer amplification that nucleated cell counts were estimated. Here immunoSEQ multiplex PCR was the method, and the copy in TCRdb shows in-frame clones only, minus some. That table supplies the V and J calls and clone size; D and trimming were determined from the DNA. Counted here are roughly 41,000 clones, roughly 85% occurring once; the ten biggest clones make up less than 20%. This chain links TRBV27 with TRBJ1-4; D is unresolved. Source material: peripheral blood. This sequence originates from a human donor in a cohort sampled during active COVID-19. The donor label of this sample is uncertain. CDR3 sequence reads: CASSRGSVNEKLFF. CDR3 bases: TGTGCCAGCAGCCGGGGAAGTGTTAATGAAAAACTGTTTTTT.